Presented here are 18 T cell receptor beta chains from one specimen sequenced in a study of OX40 agonist ivuxolimab in advanced cancers. Some clones are missing from TCRdb's copy, which holds only in-frame ones; the method was immunoSEQ multiplex PCR. The sample has 53,000 or so clones; about four fifths are singletons. Sequenced material: CD4+ or CD8+ T cells sorted from blood, taken in a trial of the OX40 agonist ivuxolimab. The receptors stem from an adult with an advanced solid tumor such as melanoma, head and neck, liver or kidney cancer.

The rearrangement uses TRBV7-6 and TRBJ2-3; D possibly matches TRBD1 or TRBD2 (6 bases each). This CDR3 contains 15 residues. Trimming stripped 4 bases from V and 8 bases from J, with 19 bases between. Germline CDR1 is SGHVS and CDR2 is FNYEAQ. The CDR3 DNA reads TGTGCCAGCAGCTCGAACTCTAGGGGGGTGGGTACGCAGTATTTT. This encodes CASSSNSRGVGTQYF.

V is TRBV7-8 and J is TRBJ2-1; 8 bases match TRBD2. Germline V lookup: CDR1 SGHVS, CDR2 FQNEAQ. This CDR3 is 17 amino acids long. V gave up 1 base and J gave up 3 bases; unmatched junction bases: 8. CDR3 protein: CASSLGTAGGVYNEQFF. The CDR3 nucleotides are TGTGCCAGCAGCTTAGGAACTGCCGGGGGGGTCTACAATGAGCAGTTCTTC.

The chain carries TRBV11-2 and TRBJ2-1, with 13 bases that match TRBD2. Per the germline V gene, CDR1 is SGHAT and CDR2 is FQNNGV. The junction had 12 bases not matched to a gene; V was cut back by 6 bases and J by 7 bases. The CDR3 has 17 amino acids. The CDR3 is CASSRTSGGANRNEQFF. CDR3 bases: TGTGCCAGCAGTAGAACTAGCGGGGGGGCTAACAGGAATGAGCAGTTCTTC.

The chain has TRBV25-1 and TRBJ2-1; D is unclear. The germline V gene has CDR1 MGHDK and CDR2 SYGVNS. V was pared by 0 bases and J by 4 bases, with 10 bases between. The CDR3 is made up of 15 amino acids. This CDR3 reads CASSEYSARYNEQFF. DNA of the CDR3: TGTGCCAGCAGTGAATATTCGGCCCGATACAATGAGCAGTTCTTC.

CDR3 nucleotides: TGTGCCAGCAGCTTAGATACGGGACGGCAAGAGACCCAGTACTTC. Residues: CASSLDTGRQETQYF. The chain uses TRBV11-2 and TRBJ2-5; the D gene could be TRBD1 or TRBD2 (5 bases each). Looked up from germline, CDR1 is SGHAT and CDR2 is FQNNGV. With 0 bases removed from V and 2 bases from J, the gap between germline ends came to 10 bases. The length of the CDR3 is 15 residues.

The genes are TRBV19 and TRBJ1-1; tentatively, D is TRBD1 (6 bases). V lost 5 bases, J lost 5 bases, and 9 bases lay in between. Germline V lookup: CDR1 LNHDA, CDR2 SQIVND (reference sequence). The CDR3 is 12 residues long. The CDR3 loop reads CASSQGTTEAFF. The CDR3 DNA reads as TGTGCCAGTAGTCAGGGGACGACTGAAGCTTTCTTT.

The chain uses TRBV11-2 and TRBJ2-5; D gene uncertain. CDR1 SGHAT and CDR2 FQNNGV come from the germline V gene. The CDR3 consists of 13 residues. The ends were cut back, 3 bases at V and 1 base at J, with 6 bases in the middle. This CDR3 is CASSLNSQETQYF. The CDR3 nucleotides are TGTGCCAGCAGCTTGAACAGCCAAGAGACCCAGTACTTC.

Judged by abundance, this clone is medium-sized (0.01 to 0.1%). The chain links TRBV5-6 to TRBJ2-5; 8 positions match TRBD2. CDR1 is SGHDT and CDR2 is YYEEEE in the germline V gene. The CDR3 covers 14 residues. The ends lost 4 bases at V and 5 bases at J; junction bases unmatched: 7. CDR3 DNA sequence: TGTGCCAGCAGCGCGGGACTAGTGGTGGAGACCCAGTACTTC. This sequence encodes CASSAGLVVETQYF. The whole variable domain, filled in from reference TRBV5-6 and TRBJ2-5, reads DAGVTQSPTHLIKTRGQQVTLRCSPKSGHDTVSWYQQALGQGPQFIFQYYEEEERQRGNFPDRFSGHQFPNYSSELNVNALLLGDSALYLCASSAGLVVETQYFGPGTRLLVL.

This clone was seen more than once but under ten times. This sequence joins TRBV6-5 and TRBJ1-2, with 8 nucleotides matching TRBD1. Germline values: CDR1 MNHEY, CDR2 SVGAGI. Losses at the gene ends were 5 bases for V and 8 bases for J; bases not matched to a gene: 4. CDR3 length: 12 residues. The CDR3 sequence is CASSPTGDGYTF. The CDR3 bases are TGTGCCAGCAGTCCGACAGGGGACGGCTACACCTTC.

The CDR3, as DNA: TGTGCCAGCAGTGAGGCAGTTGCTGCCTACGAGCAGTACTTC. Translating it yields CASSEAVAAYEQYF. The rearrangement links TRBV6-1 to TRBJ2-7, with unresolved D. Trimming took off 3 bases at V and 2 bases at J, with 11 bases between the two ends. The CDR3 runs to 14 residues. CDR1 and CDR2 (germline): MNHNS, SASEGT.

The genes are TRBV9 and TRBJ2-1; a weak D match, TRBD1 (6 bases). Between the trimmed V and J ends, which lost 3 bases and 4 bases, there was a span of 8 bases. Germline V lookup: CDR1 SGDLS, CDR2 YYNGEE. The CDR3 is made up of 13 amino acids. The CDR3 region is CASSEQGYNEQFF. The CDR3 DNA reads as TGTGCCAGCAGCGAACAGGGATACAATGAGCAGTTCTTC.

On this clone itself: Other DNA sequences in the sample encode the same CDR3. V gene TRBV11-2 combines with J gene TRBJ2-2; D is unresolved. V was clipped by 2 bases and J by 5 bases, with 9 bases between them. From germline, CDR1 is SGHAT and CDR2 FQNNGV. The CDR3 is made up of 14 amino acids. CDR3 amino acids: CASSLRGWTGELFF. DNA of the CDR3: TGTGCCAGCAGCTTACGTGGTTGGACCGGGGAGCTGTTTTTT.

The V and J genes are TRBV28 and TRBJ1-1; 7 bases are shared with TRBD1. The germline CDR1 and CDR2 sequences are MDHEN and SYDVKM. The J segment lost 8 bases and the V segment lost 3 bases, leaving 6 bases of the junction unmatched. The CDR3 is 13 residues long. The CDR3 DNA sequence: TGTGCCAGCAGTTTGCAACAGGGGCGCGAAGCTTTCTTT. It specifies CASSLQQGREAFF. Using reference TRBV28 and TRBJ1-1 for the parts outside the CDR3, the full variable domain is DVKVTQSSRYLVKRTGEKVFLECVQDMDHENMFWYRQDPGLGLRLIYFSYDVKMKEKGDIPEGYSVSREKKERFSLILESASTNQTSMYLCASSLQQGREAFFGQGTRLTVV.

This clone is medium-sized by share. This chain joins TRBV11-2 and TRBJ2-7; maybe TRBD1 (6 bases). Germline CDR1 is SGHAT and CDR2 is FQNNGV. This CDR3 spans 15 amino acids. Trimming shortened V by 1 base and J by 5 bases, and 15 bases separated the two germline ends. The CDR3 DNA reads TGTGCCAGCAGCTTAGTTACAGGGTTTACCCACGAGCAGTACTTC. This encodes CASSLVTGFTHEQYF.

This chain uses TRBV6-1 with TRBJ1-2; the D is unclear. This CDR3 has 15 amino acids. V lost 1 base and J lost 8, with 17 bases in between. The germline V gene encodes CDR1 MNHNS and CDR2 SASEGT. The CDR3 sequence: CASSEVGRQREGYTF. The CDR3 DNA reads as TGTGCCAGCAGTGAAGTAGGGAGGCAGCGGGAGGGCTACACCTTC.

The rearrangement uses TRBV7-2 and TRBJ2-7; 9 nucleotides align to TRBD1. After removal of 3 bases from V and 6 bases from J, the junction contained 9 bases not matched to a gene. This CDR3 comprises 15 residues. The germline CDR1 and CDR2 sequences are SGHTA and FQGNSA. CDR3 region: CASSLEQGARAEQYF. CDR3 nucleotides: TGTGCCAGCAGCTTGGAACAGGGGGCGCGAGCCGAGCAGTACTTC. Full variable domain (outside the CDR3, taken from reference TRBV7-2 and TRBJ2-7): GAGVSQSPSNKVTEKGKDVELRCDPISGHTALYWYRQSLGQGLEFLIYFQGNSAPDKSGLPSDRFSAERTGGSVSTLTIQRTQQEDSAVYLCASSLEQGARAEQYFGPGTRLTVT.

The CDR3 DNA is TGTGCCAGCTCACCAGGCAACACCGGGGAGCTGTTTTTT. As protein: CASSPGNTGELFF. The chain has TRBV18 and TRBJ2-2; D not certain. CDR1 KGHSH and CDR2 LQKENI come from the germline V gene. V dropped 2 bases and J dropped 2 bases, with 3 bases sitting between them. CDR3 length: 13 residues.

This clone was picked up a small number of times. The chain carries TRBV19 and TRBJ1-4; tentatively, D is TRBD1 (6 bases). V was trimmed by 5 bases and J by 6 bases, leaving 10 bases between them. The germline V gene encodes CDR1 LNHDA and CDR2 SQIVND (reference sequence). The length of the CDR3 is 13 residues. In nucleotides, the CDR3 is TGTGCCAGTAGTGTGGGACACTATGAAAAACTGTTTTTT. This sequence encodes CASSVGHYEKLFF.